One T cell receptor (beta chain) is described in this entry. Antigen specificity is unknown. This sample stems from a study of cytomegalovirus exposure and HLA in healthy donors. Germline-derived CDR1 and CDR2 are SGHAT and FQNNGV. CDR3 length: 16 amino acids. The ends were cut back, 5 bases at V and 5 bases at J, with 19 bases in the middle. General observations from the study: Later on, an analysis tied 15,000 to 20,000 TCR beta sequences to HLA alleles at 0.05 false discovery rate. A later analysis reportedly found that, within productive TCRs, an Asian-associated ancestry cluster had fewer N-insertions than the mean observed across the approximately 700 donors. Listed as cytomegalovirus-associated were 164 TCR beta chains.

PCR primers comprised 60 Vbeta and 13 Jbeta primers. Libraries were prepared by immunoSEQ multiplex PCR; TCRdb keeps only in-frame clonotypes and omits some of them. The table lists 150,000 to 200,000 clones, roughly 78% of them singletons. V usage is TRBV11-2 and J usage is TRBJ2-1, with TRBD2 as a possible D gene (6 bases). The sequence came from a woman aged 25 to 39 in good health and CMV-seropositive. Sequenced: PBMCs. The CDR3 protein is CASSPRGYFRNNEQFF. The CDR3 DNA sequence: TGTGCCAGCAGCCCGCGGGGCTATTTTAGAAACAATGAGCAGTTCTTC.